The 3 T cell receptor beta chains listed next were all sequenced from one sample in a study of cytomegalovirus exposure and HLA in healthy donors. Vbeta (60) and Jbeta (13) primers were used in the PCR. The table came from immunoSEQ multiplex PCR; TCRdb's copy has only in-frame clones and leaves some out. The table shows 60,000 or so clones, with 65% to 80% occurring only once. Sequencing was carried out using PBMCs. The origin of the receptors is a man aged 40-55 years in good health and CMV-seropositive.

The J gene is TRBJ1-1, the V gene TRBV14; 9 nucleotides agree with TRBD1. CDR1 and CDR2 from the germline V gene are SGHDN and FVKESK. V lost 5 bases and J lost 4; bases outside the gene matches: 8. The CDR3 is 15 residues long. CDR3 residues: CASSATGGGGTEAFF. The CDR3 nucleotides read TGTGCCAGCAGCGCGACAGGGGGTGGAGGCACTGAAGCTTTCTTT.

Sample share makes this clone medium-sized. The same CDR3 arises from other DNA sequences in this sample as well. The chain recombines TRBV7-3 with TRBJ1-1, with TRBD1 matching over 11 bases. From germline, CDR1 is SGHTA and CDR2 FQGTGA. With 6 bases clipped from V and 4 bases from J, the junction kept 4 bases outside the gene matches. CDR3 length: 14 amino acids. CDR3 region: CASSRDRGGTEAFF. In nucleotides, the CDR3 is TGTGCCAGCAGTCGGGACAGGGGGGGCACTGAAGCTTTCTTT.

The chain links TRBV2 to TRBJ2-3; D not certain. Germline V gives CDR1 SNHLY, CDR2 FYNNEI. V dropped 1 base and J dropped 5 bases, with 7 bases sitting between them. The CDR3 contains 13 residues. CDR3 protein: CASSEGSRDTQYF. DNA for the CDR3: TGTGCCAGCAGTGAAGGGTCGAGAGATACGCAGTATTTT.